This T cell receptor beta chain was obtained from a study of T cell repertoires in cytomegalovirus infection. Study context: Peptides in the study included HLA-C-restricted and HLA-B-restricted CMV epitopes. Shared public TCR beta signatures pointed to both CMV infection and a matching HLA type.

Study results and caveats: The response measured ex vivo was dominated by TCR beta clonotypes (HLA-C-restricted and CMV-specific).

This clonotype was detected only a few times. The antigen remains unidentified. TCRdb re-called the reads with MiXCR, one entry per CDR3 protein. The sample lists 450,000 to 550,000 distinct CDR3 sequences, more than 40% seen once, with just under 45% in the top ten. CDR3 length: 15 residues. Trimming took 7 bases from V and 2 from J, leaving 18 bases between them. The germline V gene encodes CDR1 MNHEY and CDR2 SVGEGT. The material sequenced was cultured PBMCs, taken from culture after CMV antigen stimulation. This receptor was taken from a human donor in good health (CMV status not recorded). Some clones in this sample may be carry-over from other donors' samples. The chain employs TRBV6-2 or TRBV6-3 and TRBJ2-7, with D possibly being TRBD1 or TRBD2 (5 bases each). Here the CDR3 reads CASKAGAHSTYEQYF. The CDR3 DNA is TGTGCCAGCAAAGCCGGGGCCCACTCAACCTACGAGCAGTACTTC.